This T cell receptor (beta chain) was identified during a study of early T cells in non-severe SARS-CoV-2 infection. In this sample, this clonotype turned up many times. V was cut by 7 bases and J by 5 bases, with 17 bases left in between. The V gene's germline CDR1 is SQVTM and CDR2 ANQGSEA. The CDR3 has 13 residues. TCRdb re-derived calls from the 5' RACE reads in MiXCR, one entry per CDR3 protein. Here the sample spans roughly 26,000 distinct CDR3 sequences, 4.5% to 5.5% being singletons. The chain couples TRBV29-1 to TRBJ2-5; D unresolved. The specimen was whole blood. The TCR originated in an adult who was a healthcare worker with PCR-confirmed SARS-CoV-2 infection or an uninfected control (not recorded which). For the CDR3, the DNA is TGCAGCGCCGCCGGGTCCTACGGGGAGACCCAGTACTTC. Translating it yields CSAAGSYGETQYF.